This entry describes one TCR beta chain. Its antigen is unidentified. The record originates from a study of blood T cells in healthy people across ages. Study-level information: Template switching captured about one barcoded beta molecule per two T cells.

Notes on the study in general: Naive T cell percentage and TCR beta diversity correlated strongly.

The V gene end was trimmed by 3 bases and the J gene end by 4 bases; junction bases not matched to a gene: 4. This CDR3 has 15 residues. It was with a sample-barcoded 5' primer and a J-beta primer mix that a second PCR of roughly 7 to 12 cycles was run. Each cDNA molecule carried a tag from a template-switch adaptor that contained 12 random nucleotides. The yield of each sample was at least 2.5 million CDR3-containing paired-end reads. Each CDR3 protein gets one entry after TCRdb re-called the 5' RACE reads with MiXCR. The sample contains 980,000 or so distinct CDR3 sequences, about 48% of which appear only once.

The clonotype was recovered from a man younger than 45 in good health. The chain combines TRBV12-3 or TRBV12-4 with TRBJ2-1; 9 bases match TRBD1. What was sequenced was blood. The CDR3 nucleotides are TGTGCCAGCAGTTTTACGGGACAGGGTTACAATGAGCAGTTCTTC. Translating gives CASSFTGQGYNEQFF.